Here is one TCR beta chain with its context. The CDR3 extends over 13 amino acids. The germline CDR1 and CDR2 sequences are SGHDT and YYEEEE. Unmatched junction bases numbered 3, after V lost 4 bases and J lost 2 bases. The source of the sample is a study of blood T cell repertoires in COVID-19. Study at large: In each case, the material was cDNA or gDNA derived from T cells, B-cell-depleted T cells, or PBMCs.

Original analysis: From reference gene primer amplification, estimates of nucleated cell counts were derived. The table came from immunoSEQ multiplex PCR; TCRdb's copy has only in-frame clones and leaves some out. V and J calls and clone size are those listed in that table; D and trimming were worked out from the DNA. The repertoire includes just under 30,000 clones, 89% of them detected once, and 9% to 10% sits in the top ten. Sequenced material: peripheral blood. The source of this sequence is a human donor in a cohort sampled during active COVID-19. The chain is built from TRBV5-6 and TRBJ2-7; 7 bases are a match to TRBD2. The CDR3 is CASSRGVPYEQYF. In DNA, the CDR3 is TGTGCCAGCAGCCGGGGGGTTCCCTACGAGCAGTACTTC. Full variable domain (missing parts from reference TRBV5-6 and TRBJ2-7): DAGVTQSPTHLIKTRGQQVTLRCSPKSGHDTVSWYQQALGQGPQFIFQYYEEEERQRGNFPDRFSGHQFPNYSSELNVNALLLGDSALYLCASSRGVPYEQYFGPGTRLTVT.